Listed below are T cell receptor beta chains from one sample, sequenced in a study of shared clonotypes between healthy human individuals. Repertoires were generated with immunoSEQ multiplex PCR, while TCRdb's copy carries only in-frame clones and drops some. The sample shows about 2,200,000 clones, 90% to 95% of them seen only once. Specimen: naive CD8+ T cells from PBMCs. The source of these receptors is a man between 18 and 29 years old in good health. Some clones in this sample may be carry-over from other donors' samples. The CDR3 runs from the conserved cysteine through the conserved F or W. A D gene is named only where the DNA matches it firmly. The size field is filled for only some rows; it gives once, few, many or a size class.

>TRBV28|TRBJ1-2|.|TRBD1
TGTGCCAGCAGTTCCTTCCGGGACAGAACAGCTAACTATGGCTACACCTTC
CASSSFRDRTANYGYTF
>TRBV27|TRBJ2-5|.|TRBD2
TGTGCCAGCAGTCCCGGGACTAGCGGGGGGGAATGGTGGATTGGGACCCAGTACTTC
CASSPGTSGGEWWIGTQYF
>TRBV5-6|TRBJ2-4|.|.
TGTGCCAGCAGCTTGGTTGTGGGACGCGAAGCCAAAAACATTCAGTACTTC
CASSLVVGREAKNIQYF
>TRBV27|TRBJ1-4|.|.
TGTGCCAGCAGTTTATTGGGGAGTGCTAATGAAAAACTGTTTTTT
CASSLLGSANEKLFF
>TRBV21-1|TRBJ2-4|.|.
TGTGCCAGCAGCCACCACCGGAGAGGGGGGCGTAAAAACATTCAGTACTTC
CASSHHRRGGRKNIQYF
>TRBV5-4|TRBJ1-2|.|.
TGTGCCAGCAGCATTAGACAGGTCCCTGATGGCTACACCTTC
CASSIRQVPDGYTF
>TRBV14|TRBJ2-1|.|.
TGTGCCAGCAGCCAACCACTGGAGGGGGATGAGCAGTTCTTC
CASSQPLEGDEQFF
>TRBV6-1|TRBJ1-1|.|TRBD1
TGTGCCAGCAGTGAACGGACAGGGGGCGGGAACACTGAAGCTTTCTTT
CASSERTGGGNTEAFF
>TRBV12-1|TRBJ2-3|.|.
TGTGCCAGCAGCCAAAGCGGGAGGGGGCTAGATACGCAGTATTTT
CASSQSGRGLDTQYF
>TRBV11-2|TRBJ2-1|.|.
TGTGCCAGCAGCTGGACTATGAGCTCCTACAATGAGCAGTTCTTC
CASSWTMSSYNEQFF
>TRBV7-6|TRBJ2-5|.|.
TGTGCCAGCAGCTTGGGGCGTGGATGGGAGACCCAGTACTTC
CASSLGRGWETQYF
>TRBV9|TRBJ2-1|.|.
TGTGCCAGCAGCGCAGGGGGGGACATGTACAATGAGCAGTTCTTC
CASSAGGDMYNEQFF
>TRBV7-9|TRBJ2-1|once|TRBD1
TGTGCCAGCAGCTTAGCGCAACAGGGGTACGATGAGCAGTTCTTC
CASSLAQQGYDEQFF
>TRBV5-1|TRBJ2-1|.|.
TGCGCCAGCAGCGGAAAGGGGGGGTACGGCAATGAGCAGTTCTTC
CASSGKGGYGNEQFF
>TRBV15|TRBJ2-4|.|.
TGTGCCACCAGCAGAGTCGGGACAAACGACTTTCAGTACTTC
CATSRVGTNDFQYF
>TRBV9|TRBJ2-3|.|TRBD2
TGTGCCAGCAGCGTAGGGACTAGCGGGGTTCACACAGATACGCAGTATTTT
CASSVGTSGVHTDTQYF
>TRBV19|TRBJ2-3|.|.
TGTGCCAGTGCTTCCAGCGCAGATACGCAGTATTTT
CASASSADTQYF
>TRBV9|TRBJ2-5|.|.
TGTGCCAGCAGCGTAGCCTGGGGTGGCACACAAGAGACCCAGTACTTC
CASSVAWGGTQETQYF
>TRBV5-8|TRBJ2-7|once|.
TGTGCCAGCAGCTTGGGGCAGGCAGGCGGGGACGAGCAGTACTTC
CASSLGQAGGDEQYF
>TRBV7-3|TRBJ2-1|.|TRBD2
TGTGCCAGCAGCTTCCCGGGGAGCGGGGTGAATGAGCAGTTCTTC
CASSFPGSGVNEQFF
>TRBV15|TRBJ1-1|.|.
TGTGCCACCAGCAGAGTCAGGGAAGTTGACACTGAAGCTTTCTTT
CATSRVREVDTEAFF
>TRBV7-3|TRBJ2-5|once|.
TGTGCCAGCAGCTTATATGGGAGGGAGACCCAGTACTTC
CASSLYGRETQYF